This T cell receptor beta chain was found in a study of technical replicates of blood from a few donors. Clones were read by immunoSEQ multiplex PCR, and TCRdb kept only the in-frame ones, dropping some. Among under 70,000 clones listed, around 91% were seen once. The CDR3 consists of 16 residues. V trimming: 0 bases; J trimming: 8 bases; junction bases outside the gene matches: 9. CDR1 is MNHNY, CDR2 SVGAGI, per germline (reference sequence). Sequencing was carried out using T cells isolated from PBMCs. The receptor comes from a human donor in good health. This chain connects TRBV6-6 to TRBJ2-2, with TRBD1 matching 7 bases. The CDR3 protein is CASSYSIWRTGGELFF. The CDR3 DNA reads TGTGCCAGCAGTTACTCGATCTGGCGGACAGGTGGGGAGCTGTTTTTT.